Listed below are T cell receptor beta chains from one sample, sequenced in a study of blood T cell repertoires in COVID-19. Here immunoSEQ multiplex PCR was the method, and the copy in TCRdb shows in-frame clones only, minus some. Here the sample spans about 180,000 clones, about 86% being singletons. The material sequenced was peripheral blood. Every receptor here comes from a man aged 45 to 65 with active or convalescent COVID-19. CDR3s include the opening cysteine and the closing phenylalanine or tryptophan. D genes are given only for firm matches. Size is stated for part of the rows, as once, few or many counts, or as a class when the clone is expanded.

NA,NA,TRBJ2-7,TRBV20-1,TGCAGTGCTAGAGCAGGGTACGAGCAGTACTTC,CSARAGYEQYF
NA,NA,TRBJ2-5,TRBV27,TGTGCCAGCAGTTTTGGGCTGAAAGAGACCCAGTACTTC,CASSFGLKETQYF
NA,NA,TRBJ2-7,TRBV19,TGTGCCAGTAGTATCGAGCGAGGTCGCACCTCCTACGAGCAGTACTTC,CASSIERGRTSYEQYF
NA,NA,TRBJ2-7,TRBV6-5,TGTGCCAGCAGGCCTGGAGGCCAAGGGAACGGGCAGTACTTC,CASRPGGQGNGQYF
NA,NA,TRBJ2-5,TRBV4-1,TGCGCCAGCAGCCAGAGGGGGTCCCAAGAGACCCAGTACTTC,CASSQRGSQETQYF
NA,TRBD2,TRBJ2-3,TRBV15,TGTGCCACCAGCAGCGACACCATGGGACGCGGGAGGTCAGATACGCAGTATTTT,CATSSDTMGRGRSDTQYF
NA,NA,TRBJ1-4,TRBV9,TGTGCCAGCAGCGTAGCGTCCGGGGTCGATGAAAAACTGTTTTTT,CASSVASGVDEKLFF
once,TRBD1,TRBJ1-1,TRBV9,TGTGCCAGCAGCGTAGGAGACAGGGACAACACTGAAGCTTTCTTT,CASSVGDRDNTEAFF
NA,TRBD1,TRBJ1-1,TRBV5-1,TGCGCCAGCAGAGCCGGGACAGGGAGCGGAGAAGCTTTCTTT,CASRAGTGSGEAFF
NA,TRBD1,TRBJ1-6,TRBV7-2,TGTGCCAGCAGCTCAGGGACAGACACCTTGTTTAATAATTCACCCCTCCACTTT,CASSSGTDTLFNNSPLHF
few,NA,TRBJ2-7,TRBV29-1,TGCAGCGTTCCGGGGTCTTGCTACGAGCAGTACTTC,CSVPGSCYEQYF
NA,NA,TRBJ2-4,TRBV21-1,TGTGCCAGCAGCCCCCGACAGGGGATAGCCAAAAACATTCAGTACTTC,CASSPRQGIAKNIQYF
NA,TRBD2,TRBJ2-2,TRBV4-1,TGCGCCAGCAGCCAAACTAGCGGGAGGGCTCCCGGGGAGCTGTTTTTT,CASSQTSGRAPGELFF
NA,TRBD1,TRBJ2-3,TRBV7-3,TGTGCCAGCAGCTTATTGGGACAGCCTAGCACAGATACGCAGTATTTT,CASSLLGQPSTDTQYF
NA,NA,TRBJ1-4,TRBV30,TGTGCCTGGAGTGCAGGTACCGCAACTAATGAAAAACTGTTTTTT,CAWSAGTATNEKLFF
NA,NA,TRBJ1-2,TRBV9,TGTGCCAGCAGCCCAACGGGGGGGACCGCCTATGGCTACACCTTC,CASSPTGGTAYGYTF
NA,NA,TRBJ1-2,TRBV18,TGTGCCAGCTCAACCGACCAGGGATTCTATGGCTACACCTTC,CASSTDQGFYGYTF
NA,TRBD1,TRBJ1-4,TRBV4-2,TGTGCCAGCAGCCAAGACAGGACAGGGGGTTTTGAAAAACTGTTTTTT,CASSQDRTGGFEKLFF
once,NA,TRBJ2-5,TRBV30,TGTGCCTGGAGTGGACGAGGCGGCGGGGGCCTAACGATCGGCGGGGCCCAGTACTTC,CAWSGRGGGGLTIGGAQYF
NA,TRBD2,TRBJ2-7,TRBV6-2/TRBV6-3,TGTGCCAGCAGTTACTCCCGCGGGGGGGCTTACGAGCAGTACTTC,CASSYSRGGAYEQYF
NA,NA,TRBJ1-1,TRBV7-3,TGTGCCAGCAGCCCGACAGTCAACACTGAAGCTTTCTTT,CASSPTVNTEAFF
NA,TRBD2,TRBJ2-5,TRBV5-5,TGTGCCAGCAGCTTACGTTCGAGCGGGGGGGCCCGAGAGACCCAGTACTTC,CASSLRSSGGARETQYF
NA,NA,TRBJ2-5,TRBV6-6,TGTGCCAGCAGTCCCAGAGGCGGGACCAACTACCAAGAGACCCAGTACTTC,CASSPRGGTNYQETQYF
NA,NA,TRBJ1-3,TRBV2,TGTGCCAGCAGTGAATCCCTCTCTGGAAACACCATATATTTT,CASSESLSGNTIYF
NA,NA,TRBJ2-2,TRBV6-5,TGTGCCAGTGAAGCAGGGACTGGGGGCGGGGAGCTGTTTTTT,CASEAGTGGGELFF
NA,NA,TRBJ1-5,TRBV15,TGTGCCACCAGCAGAGATGTTGGAGGCACGCAGCCCCAGCATTTT,CATSRDVGGTQPQHF
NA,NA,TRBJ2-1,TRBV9,TGTGCCAGCAGCGTATTCCCAGGGGACAATGAGCAGTTCTTC,CASSVFPGDNEQFF
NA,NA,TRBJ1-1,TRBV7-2,TGTGCCAGCAGCTTACAGGGAAGGGGCACTGAAGCTTTCTTT,CASSLQGRGTEAFF
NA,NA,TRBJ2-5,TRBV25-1,TGTGCCAGCAGTGAATCAGGGGAAGAGACCCAGTACTTC,CASSESGEETQYF
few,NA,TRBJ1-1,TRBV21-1,TGTGCCAGCAGTAGCACCGGGACAGTGGGCACTGAAGCTTTCTTT,CASSSTGTVGTEAFF
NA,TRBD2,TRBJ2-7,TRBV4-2,TGTGCCAGCAGCCAAGCCCAGAGCGGGGGTGCCTACGAGCAGTACTTC,CASSQAQSGGAYEQYF
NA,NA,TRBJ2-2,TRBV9,TGTGCCAGCAGCGGGCAGGGAAGCACCGGGGAGCTGTTTTTT,CASSGQGSTGELFF
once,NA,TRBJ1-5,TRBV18,TGTGCCAGCTCACCACCGAGAGAGCCCCAGCATTTT,CASSPPREPQHF
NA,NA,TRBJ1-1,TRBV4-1,TGCGCCAGCAGCCCAGGCCGAGGGTTCAAGGACACTGAAGCTTTCTTT,CASSPGRGFKDTEAFF
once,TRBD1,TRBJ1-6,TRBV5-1,TGCGCCAGCAGCATAGGACAGGACGACCAACCCCTCCACTTT,CASSIGQDDQPLHF
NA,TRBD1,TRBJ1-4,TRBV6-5,TGTGCCAGCAGAAGGGGGACAGGGGGGGAAAAACTGTTTTTT,CASRRGTGGEKLFF
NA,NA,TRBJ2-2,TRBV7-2,TGTGCCAGCAGCTCTCGGGGTGGGGAGCTGTTTTTT,CASSSRGGELFF
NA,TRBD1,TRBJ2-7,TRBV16,TGTGCCAGCAGCCAATCCCGGACAGGGGCGCTGGATGAGCAGTACTTC,CASSQSRTGALDEQYF
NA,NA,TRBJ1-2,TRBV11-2,TGTGCCAGCAGCCAGGGGATTAACTATGGCTACACCTTC,CASSQGINYGYTF
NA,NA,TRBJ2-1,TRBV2,TGTGCCAGCACCGCCGGGTCACCCTCCTACAATGAGCAGTTCTTC,CASTAGSPSYNEQFF
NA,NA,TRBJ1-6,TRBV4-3,TGCGCCAGCAGCCAAGAAGGGGCTCTGGGAAACAGTTCACCCCTCCACTTT,CASSQEGALGNSSPLHF
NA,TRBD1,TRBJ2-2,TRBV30,TGTGCCTGGTCGGGACAGGGGACCGGGGAGCTGTTTTTT,CAWSGQGTGELFF
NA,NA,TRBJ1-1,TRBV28,TGTGCCAGCAGGACCTTTGGGCAGTTCACTGAAGCTTTCTTT,CASRTFGQFTEAFF
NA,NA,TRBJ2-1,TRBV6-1,TGTGCCAGCAGTGAAGCCGGCGGTACCAATGAGCAGTTCTTC,CASSEAGGTNEQFF
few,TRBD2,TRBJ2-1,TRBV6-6,TGTGCCAGCAGTGCCCGGACTAGCGGATTATACAATGAGCAGTTCTTC,CASSARTSGLYNEQFF
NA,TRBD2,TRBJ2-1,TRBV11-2,TGTGCCAGCAGCTTTGGGACTAGCGGGGGTAACAATGAGCAGTTCTTC,CASSFGTSGGNNEQFF
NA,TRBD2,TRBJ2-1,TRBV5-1,TGCGCCAGCGACGCGGGACTAGTAGGGTCGAATGAGCAGTTCTTC,CASDAGLVGSNEQFF
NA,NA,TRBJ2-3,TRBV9,TGTGCCAGCAGCGGCGCGGGGGCAAGGGATACGCAGTATTTT,CASSGAGARDTQYF
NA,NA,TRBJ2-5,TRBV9,TGTGCCAGCAGCCTATTAGGGGGGACCCAGTACTTC,CASSLLGGTQYF
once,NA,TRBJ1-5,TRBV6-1,TGTGCCAGCAGTGGGGGGCGAGACAGATCCAATCAGCCCCAGCATTTT,CASSGGRDRSNQPQHF
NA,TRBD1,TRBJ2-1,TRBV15,TGTGCCACCAGCAGAGACAGGGGGCTAGATGAGCAGTTCTTC,CATSRDRGLDEQFF
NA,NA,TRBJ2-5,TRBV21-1,TGTGCCAGCCGAAGGTGGGACAGGCCTCTAGGAGAGACCCAGTACTTC,CASRRWDRPLGETQYF
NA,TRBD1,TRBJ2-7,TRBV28,TGTGCCAGCAGGGACCCGGGACAGGGCTACGAGCAGTACTTC,CASRDPGQGYEQYF
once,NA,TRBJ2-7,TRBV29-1,TGCAGCGTTGTAGCCAGGGTAGGGTACGAGCAGTACTTC,CSVVARVGYEQYF
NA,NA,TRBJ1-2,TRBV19,TGTGCCAGTAGTATAGATCCCGACAGGCTAAACTCATATGGCTACACCTTC,CASSIDPDRLNSYGYTF
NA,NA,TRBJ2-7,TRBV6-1,TGTGCCAGCAGTGAGACAGCTAACTACGAGCAGTACTTC,CASSETANYEQYF
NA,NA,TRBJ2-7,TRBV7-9,TGTGCCAGCAGCGAGGCTATTTACGAGCAGTACTTC,CASSEAIYEQYF